These 8 T cell receptor beta chains came from one sample sequenced in a study of blood T cell repertoires in COVID-19. The data were produced by immunoSEQ multiplex PCR, yet TCRdb's version contains in-frame clones alone and is incomplete. The sample holds 130,000 or so clones, 60% to 85% seen once. Sequenced input: peripheral blood. The receptors originated from a man over 45 with acute or convalescent COVID-19.

The CDR3 sequence: CASSSEGTYNEQFF. The CDR3 nucleotides are TGTGCCAGCAGCTCGGAGGGGACCTACAATGAGCAGTTCTTC. This sequence joins TRBV5-5 and TRBJ2-1, with a tentative D call TRBD2 (6 bases). V was clipped by 3 bases and J by 2 bases, with 9 bases between them. Germline CDR1 and CDR2: SGHKS and YYEKEE (reference sequence). The CDR3 is 14 amino acids. The whole variable domain, remainder taken from reference TRBV5-5 and TRBJ2-1, is DAGVTQSPTHLIKTRGQQVTLRCSPISGHKSVSWYQQVLGQGPQFIFQYYEKEERGRGNFPDRFSARQFPNYSSELNVNALLLGDSALYLCASSSEGTYNEQFFGPGTRLTVL.

The rearrangement joins TRBV12-3 or TRBV12-4 to TRBJ2-5; perhaps TRBD2 as D (5 bases). V shed 5 bases and J shed 2 bases, with 9 bases lying between them. The CDR3 runs 13 residues. This chain's CDR3 is CASSRTVQETQYF. The DNA of the CDR3 is TGTGCCAGCAGTCGGACTGTACAAGAGACCCAGTACTTC.

This rearrangement joins TRBV19 to TRBJ2-7, with D possibly matching TRBD1 (7 bases). CDR1 and CDR2 (germline): LNHDA, SQIVND (reference sequence). Between the trimmed V and J ends, which lost 5 bases and 2 bases, there was a span of 13 bases. This CDR3 spans 14 amino acids. CDR3 in amino acids: CASSPRDSTYEQYF. CDR3 DNA sequence: TGTGCCAGTAGTCCGCGGGACAGTACCTACGAGCAGTACTTC.

The chain uses TRBV18 and TRBJ1-1; 7 positions agree with TRBD1. Germline lookup yields CDR1 KGHSH and CDR2 LQKENI. Trimming removed 3 bases from V and 3 bases from J; junction bases left unmatched: 4. The CDR3 contains 14 residues. The CDR3 loop is CASSPGRGDTEAFF. CDR3 DNA sequence: TGTGCCAGCTCACCGGGCAGGGGGGACACTGAAGCTTTCTTT.

J is TRBJ1-4 and V is TRBV27, with TRBD1 matching over 7 bases. Germline CDR1 and CDR2: MNHEY and SMNVEV (reference sequence). The CDR3 spans 16 residues. With 6 bases clipped from V and 5 bases from J, the junction kept 12 bases outside the gene matches. The CDR3 reads CASRTGDWGTNEKLFF. In DNA, the CDR3 is TGTGCCAGCAGAACAGGGGACTGGGGAACAAATGAAAAACTGTTTTTT.

The chain employs TRBV4-1 and TRBJ2-5, with 7 positions matching TRBD1. The germline CDR1 and CDR2 sequences are MGHRA and YSYEKL. The CDR3 is 15 residues long. The trim removed 1 base at V and 1 base at J, leaving 3 bases unmatched. CDR3: CASSQVGQTQETQYF. Written as DNA, the CDR3 is TGCGCCAGCAGCCAAGTGGGACAGACCCAAGAGACCCAGTACTTC.

The chain has TRBV6-1 and TRBJ1-6; D not resolved. The germline V gene has CDR1 MNHNS and CDR2 SASEGT. This CDR3 has 13 amino acids. Trimming pared 0 bases from V and 7 bases from J, leaving 4 bases between. The CDR3, as DNA: TGTGCCAGCAGTGAAGCGGAGAATTCACCCCTCCACTTT. Translation: CASSEAENSPLHF.

This chain uses TRBV9 with TRBJ1-2; TRBD1 agrees at 7 bases. The trim removed 4 bases at V and 4 bases at J, leaving 4 bases unmatched. The CDR3 totals 13 residues. CDR1 is SGDLS, CDR2 YYNGEE, per germline. CDR3 loop: CASSPRDSYGYTF. In DNA, the CDR3 is TGTGCCAGCAGCCCCAGGGACAGCTATGGCTACACCTTC.